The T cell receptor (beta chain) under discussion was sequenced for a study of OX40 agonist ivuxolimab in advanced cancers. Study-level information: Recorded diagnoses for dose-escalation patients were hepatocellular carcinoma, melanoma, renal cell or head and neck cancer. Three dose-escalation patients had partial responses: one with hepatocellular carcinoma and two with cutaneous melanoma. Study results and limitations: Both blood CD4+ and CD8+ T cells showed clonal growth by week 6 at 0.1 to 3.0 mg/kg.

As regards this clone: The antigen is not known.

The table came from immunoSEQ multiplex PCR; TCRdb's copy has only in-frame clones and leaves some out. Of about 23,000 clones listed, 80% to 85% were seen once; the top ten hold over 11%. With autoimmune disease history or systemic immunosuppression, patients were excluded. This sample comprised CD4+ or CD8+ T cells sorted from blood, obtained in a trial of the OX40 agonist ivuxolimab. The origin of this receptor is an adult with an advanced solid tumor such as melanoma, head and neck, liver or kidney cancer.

As DNA, the CDR3 is TGTGCCAGCAGCCTAAGACAGGGGGTATACAATGAGCAGTTCTTC. This encodes CASSLRQGVYNEQFF. V and J are TRBV7-9 and TRBJ2-1; TRBD1 matches at 9 bases. This CDR3 comprises 15 residues. Germline loops: CDR1 SEHNR, CDR2 FQNEAQ (reference sequence). Losses at the gene ends were 5 bases for V and 4 bases for J; bases not matched to a gene: 6.